Listed below are T cell receptor beta chains from one sample, sequenced in a study of blood T cell repertoires in COVID-19. Clones were sequenced by immunoSEQ multiplex PCR, and TCRdb holds only the in-frame ones, with some missing. The repertoire holds more than 70,000 clones, with 86% as singletons. The sequenced sample consisted of peripheral blood. The receptor source for this set is a woman aged 80 or over with acute or convalescent COVID-19. The CDR3 runs from the conserved cysteine through the conserved F or W. Fields, in order: clone size, D gene, J gene, V gene, CDR3 DNA, CDR3 protein. The D gene is left open where the match is weak. Expanded clones are given a class, and other clones once, few, many or no size at all.

. | . | TRBJ2-7 | TRBV18 | TGTGCCAGCTCTCCCGCGACAGCCCTTCGGAACGAGCAGTACTTC | CASSPATALRNEQYF
. | . | TRBJ2-2 | TRBV6-5 | TGTGCCAGCAGGGAGGGTGGTGGGGCCGGGGAGCTGTTTTTT | CASREGGGAGELFF
. | . | TRBJ2-5 | TRBV2 | TGTGCCAGCAGTGAATGGGCACAATTGGCGGAGACCCAGTACTTC | CASSEWAQLAETQYF
. | . | TRBJ1-3 | TRBV21-1 | TGTGCCAGCAGCAAAGCAGGAGGACAGACCAGCTCTGGAAACACCATATATTTT | CASSKAGGQTSSGNTIYF
. | . | TRBJ1-1 | TRBV2 | TGTGCCAGCAACCCAGGGAACACTGAAGCTTTCTTT | CASNPGNTEAFF
. | . | TRBJ2-7 | TRBV10-3 | TGTGCCTCCTCGGGTCTGTACGAGCAGTACTTC | CASSGLYEQYF
. | TRBD1 | TRBJ2-7 | TRBV5-1 | TGCGCCAGCAGCCGGTCCCGGGACAGGGCTGGCTCCTACGAGCAGTACTTC | CASSRSRDRAGSYEQYF
. | . | TRBJ2-2 | TRBV10-3 | TGTGCCATCAGTAAAGCCAGGGGGGACACCGGGGAGCTGTTTTTT | CAISKARGDTGELFF
. | TRBD1 | TRBJ1-6 | TRBV5-1 | TGCGCCAGCAGCTTGGGGGACAGGGGGGAATATTCACCCCTCCACTTT | CASSLGDRGEYSPLHF
. | . | TRBJ1-3 | TRBV7-2 | TGTGCCAGCAGCTTCCGGTATGGAAACACCATATATTTT | CASSFRYGNTIYF
. | TRBD1 | TRBJ1-1 | TRBV7-2 | TGTGCCAGCAGCCCAGGACAGGGGAACACTGAAGCTTTCTTT | CASSPGQGNTEAFF
few | TRBD1 | TRBJ1-2 | TRBV5-1 | TGCGCCAGCAGCTTGGGACAGGGAGCCTATGGCTACACCTTC | CASSLGQGAYGYTF
. | TRBD1 | TRBJ1-1 | TRBV18 | TGTGCCAGCTCACCCGACAGGGGTCTCCGAGGCACTGAAGCTTTCTTT | CASSPDRGLRGTEAFF
once | . | TRBJ1-6 | TRBV3-1/TRBV3-2 | TGTGCCAGCAGCCACGGGACGGGGGATTTAGGGCCCCTCCACTTT | CASSHGTGDLGPLHF
. | TRBD1 | TRBJ2-5 | TRBV11-2 | TGTGCCAGCAGCTTAGTAGGGGGGACAGGGGTCCAAGAGACCCAGTACTTC | CASSLVGGTGVQETQYF
. | . | TRBJ1-1 | TRBV28 | TGTGCCAGCAGTTTCAGGGAGGGTCTGGCTGAAGCTTTCTTT | CASSFREGLAEAFF
. | . | TRBJ1-1 | TRBV9 | TGTGCCAGCAGCGTAGCCTCCGCGGGGAACACTGAAGCTTTCTTT | CASSVASAGNTEAFF
. | . | TRBJ2-3 | TRBV3-1/TRBV3-2 | TGTGCCAGCAGCCAGCCTAGCGAGGCAGATACGCAGTATTTT | CASSQPSEADTQYF
. | . | TRBJ1-5 | TRBV2 | TGTGCCAGCAGCCCAGGGAGGGACCAAGGACAGCCCCAGCATTTT | CASSPGRDQGQPQHF
. | . | TRBJ1-1 | TRBV5-1 | TGCGCCAGCAGCTCACTGACTGCATCGAACACTGAAGCTTTCTTT | CASSSLTASNTEAFF
. | . | TRBJ1-6 | TRBV5-6 | TGTGCCAGCAGCTTGGGTCAGGGATTCAATTCACCCCTCCACTTT | CASSLGQGFNSPLHF
. | . | TRBJ1-4 | TRBV5-1 | TGCGCCAGCGCCCCGGACAGAGCAACTAATGAAAAACTGTTTTTT | CASAPDRATNEKLFF
once | TRBD1 | TRBJ1-1 | TRBV28 | TGTGCCAGCAGGGAACAGGGGCCGTTCAAAGCTTTCTTT | CASREQGPFKAFF
few | . | TRBJ1-1 | TRBV19 | TGTGCCAGTAGTGCCAGGGTAATGAACACTGAAGCTTTCTTT | CASSARVMNTEAFF
. | TRBD1 | TRBJ1-1 | TRBV5-4 | TGTGCCAGCAGCCCGGGACAGTCGAACACTGAAGCTTTCTTT | CASSPGQSNTEAFF
. | TRBD2 | TRBJ2-3 | TRBV6-6 | TGTGCCAGCACCCCCGCGGGGGGGACAGATACGCAGTATTTT | CASTPAGGTDTQYF
. | . | TRBJ1-3 | TRBV6-5 | TGTGCCAGCAGCGACAGGCGCCACTCTGGAAACACCATATATTTT | CASSDRRHSGNTIYF
. | . | TRBJ2-1 | TRBV28 | TGTGCCAGCAGTTTAGCTATCCCCCCCAATGAGCAGTTCTTC | CASSLAIPPNEQFF
. | . | TRBJ2-1 | TRBV15 | TGTGCCACCAGCAGAGACTGGAGCTCCTACAATGAGCAGTTCTTC | CATSRDWSSYNEQFF
. | TRBD1 | TRBJ2-1 | TRBV27 | TGTGCCAGCAGGGGGACAGGAGGCCCCTACAATGAGCAGTTCTTC | CASRGTGGPYNEQFF
. | . | TRBJ1-4 | TRBV5-1 | TGCGCCAGCAGCCCGCAGGGGCCCAGCCTTAATGAAAAACTGTTTTTT | CASSPQGPSLNEKLFF
. | . | TRBJ2-1 | TRBV19 | TGTGCCAGTAGTATAGGAGGGGGGGCGAATGAGCAGTTCTTC | CASSIGGGANEQFF
. | . | TRBJ2-2 | TRBV2 | TGTGCCAGCAGTGACCTTCGGGATTTGAGGGAGCTGTTTTTT | CASSDLRDLRELFF
. | . | TRBJ1-1 | TRBV6-5 | TGTGCCAGCAGCCTCACAGGGCACACTGAAGCTTTCTTT | CASSLTGHTEAFF
few | TRBD1 | TRBJ1-1 | TRBV12-5 | TGTGCTAGTGGTCCAGGACAGGGGGCTGGCGCTTTCTTT | CASGPGQGAGAFF
. | . | TRBJ2-3 | TRBV7-8 | TGTGCCAGCAGCCAGACACAGGGAAGGACAGATACGCAGTATTTT | CASSQTQGRTDTQYF
. | . | TRBJ2-7 | TRBV2 | TGTGCCAGCAGTGAACTCGGGACACCCGGCGAGCAGTACTTC | CASSELGTPGEQYF
few | TRBD2 | TRBJ2-3 | TRBV7-2 | TGTGCCAGCAGCTCCACTAGCGGGGGTTTAGATACGCAGTATTTT | CASSSTSGGLDTQYF
. | . | TRBJ2-5 | TRBV9 | TGTGCCAGCAGCGTAGGTAGCCTAGAGACCCAGTACTTC | CASSVGSLETQYF
. | . | TRBJ1-6 | TRBV30 | TGTGCCTGGAGTGACCTTACAATCAATTCACCCCTCCACTTT | CAWSDLTINSPLHF
. | . | TRBJ1-2 | TRBV11-1 | TGTGCCAGCAGCGCAACGGTAGGGGGCTATGGCTACACCTTC | CASSATVGGYGYTF